This T cell receptor beta chain was identified during a study of tumor-infiltrating lymphocytes in primary liver carcinoma. Study-level background: Roughly 3.65 to 7.5 million productive TCRbeta reads were obtained per sample, with similar numbers across tissue types. Regarding the study as a whole: Tumors and blood were compared for top-250-clone fraction, and tumors had the significantly higher value (p = 0.039). Tumor-adjacent and tumor-blood pairs showed less overlap than tumor region pairs.

Starting from roughly 540 ng of total RNA, TCR beta cDNA was produced with a primer in the constant region. Three nested multiplex PCR rounds, a slightly modified ARM-PCR method, built the TCR beta libraries. Two initial PCR rounds of around 9 cycles each paired TRBV1-TRBV30 forward primers with a C-beta reverse primer. Each CDR3 protein gets one entry after TCRdb re-called the multiplex PCR reads with MiXCR. The sample lists about 310,000 distinct CDR3 sequences; around three fifths were seen once. On this clonotype itself: No antigen is known for it.

For blood RNA, unsorted whole blood served as the source, and germline DNA was extracted too. Patients in the cohort were treatment-naive and living with chronic HBV infection. Per the germline V gene, CDR1 is SGHAT and CDR2 is FQNNGV. Deletions cut 7 bases from V and 10 bases from J, with 17 bases between. The CDR3 has 14 residues. The chain links TRBV11-2 to TRBJ1-6; maybe TRBD1 (5 bases). This sequence was found in a woman aged 30 to 39 with primary liver carcinoma and hepatitis B virus infection. Sequencing was done on a sample of peripheral blood. This CDR3 is CASNLPRDGSPLHF. CDR3 DNA: TGTGCCAGCAACCTTCCCCGGGACGGCTCACCCCTCCACTTT.